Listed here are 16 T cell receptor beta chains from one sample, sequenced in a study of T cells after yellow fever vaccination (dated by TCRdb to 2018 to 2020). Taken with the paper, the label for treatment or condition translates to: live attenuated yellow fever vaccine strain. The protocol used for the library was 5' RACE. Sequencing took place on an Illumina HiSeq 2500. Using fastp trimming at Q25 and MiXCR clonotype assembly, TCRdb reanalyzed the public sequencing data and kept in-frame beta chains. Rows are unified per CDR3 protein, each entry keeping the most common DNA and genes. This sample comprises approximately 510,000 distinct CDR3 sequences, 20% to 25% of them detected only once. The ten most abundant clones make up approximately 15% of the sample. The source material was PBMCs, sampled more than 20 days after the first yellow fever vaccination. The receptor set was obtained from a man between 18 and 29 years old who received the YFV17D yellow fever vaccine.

The CDR3 DNA sequence: TGCAGTGCTAGAGATCCCGCGGGGTCCTACGAGCAGTACGTC. Translation: CSARDPAGSYEQYV. The genes are TRBV20-1 and TRBJ2-7; D perhaps matches TRBD2 (6 bases). V lost 0 bases, J lost 1 base, and 10 bases lay in between. The length of the CDR3 is 14 residues. Germline CDR1 DFQATT, CDR2 SNEGSKA (reference sequence).

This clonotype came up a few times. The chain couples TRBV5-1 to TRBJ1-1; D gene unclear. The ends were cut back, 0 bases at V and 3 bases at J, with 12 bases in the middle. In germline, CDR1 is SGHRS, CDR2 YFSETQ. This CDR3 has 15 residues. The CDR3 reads CASSLESGGYTEAFF. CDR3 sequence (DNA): TGCGCCAGCAGCTTGGAGTCGGGAGGGTACACTGAAGCTTTCTTT.

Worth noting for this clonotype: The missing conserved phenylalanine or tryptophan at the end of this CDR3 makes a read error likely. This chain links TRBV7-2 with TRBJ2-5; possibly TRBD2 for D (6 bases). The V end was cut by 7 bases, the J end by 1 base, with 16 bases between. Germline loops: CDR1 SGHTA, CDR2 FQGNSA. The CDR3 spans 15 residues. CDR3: CASIGVGGPQETQYY. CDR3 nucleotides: TGTGCCAGCATCGGCGTCGGGGGTCCCCAAGAGACCCAGTACTAC.

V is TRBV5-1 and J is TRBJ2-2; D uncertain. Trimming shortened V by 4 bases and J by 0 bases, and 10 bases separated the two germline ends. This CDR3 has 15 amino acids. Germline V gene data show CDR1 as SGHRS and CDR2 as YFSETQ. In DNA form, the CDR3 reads TGCGCCAGCAGCGGAGACCGCCCGAACACCGGGGAGCTGTTTTTT. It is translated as CASSGDRPNTGELFF.

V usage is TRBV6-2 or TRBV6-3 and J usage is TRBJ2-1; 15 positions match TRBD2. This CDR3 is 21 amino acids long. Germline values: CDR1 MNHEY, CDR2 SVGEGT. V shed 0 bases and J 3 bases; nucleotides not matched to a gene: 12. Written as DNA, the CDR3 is TGTGCCAGCAGTTACTCGATTCTTAGGACTAGCGGGGGGGAGCACTACAATGAGCAGTTCTTC. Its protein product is CASSYSILRTSGGEHYNEQFF.

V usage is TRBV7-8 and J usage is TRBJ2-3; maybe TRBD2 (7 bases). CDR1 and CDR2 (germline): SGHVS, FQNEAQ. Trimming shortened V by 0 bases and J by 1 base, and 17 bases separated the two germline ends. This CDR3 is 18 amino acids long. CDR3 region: CASSLAILGGRGTDTQYF. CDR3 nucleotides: TGTGCCAGCAGCTTAGCGATATTGGGGGGGCGCGGCACAGATACGCAGTATTTT.

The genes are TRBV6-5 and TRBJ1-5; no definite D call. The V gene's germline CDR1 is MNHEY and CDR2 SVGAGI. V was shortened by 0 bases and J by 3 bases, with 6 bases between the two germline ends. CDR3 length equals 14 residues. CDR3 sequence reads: CASSYSNTNQPQHF. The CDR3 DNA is TGTGCCAGCAGTTACTCGAACACCAATCAGCCCCAGCATTTT.

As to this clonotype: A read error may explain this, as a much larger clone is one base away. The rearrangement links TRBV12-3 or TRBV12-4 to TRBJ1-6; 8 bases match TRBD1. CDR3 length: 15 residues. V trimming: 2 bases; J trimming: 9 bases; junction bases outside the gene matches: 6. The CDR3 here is CASSLQGAVSSPLHF. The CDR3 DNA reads TGTGCCAGCAGTTTACAGGGGGCAGTGTCTTCACCCCTCCACTTT.

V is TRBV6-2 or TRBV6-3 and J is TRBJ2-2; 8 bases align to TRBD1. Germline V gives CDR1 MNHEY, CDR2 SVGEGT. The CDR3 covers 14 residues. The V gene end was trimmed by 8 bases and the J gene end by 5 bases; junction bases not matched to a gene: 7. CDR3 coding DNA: TGTGCCAGCCGACGGACAGGGTCAACCGGGGAGCTGTTTTTT. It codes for CASRRTGSTGELFF.

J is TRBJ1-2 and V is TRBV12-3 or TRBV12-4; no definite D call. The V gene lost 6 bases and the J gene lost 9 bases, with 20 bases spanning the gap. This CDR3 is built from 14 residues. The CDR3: CASSPVGGRQSYTF. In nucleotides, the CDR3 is TGTGCCAGCAGCCCCGTAGGAGGCAGGCAAAGCTACACCTTC.

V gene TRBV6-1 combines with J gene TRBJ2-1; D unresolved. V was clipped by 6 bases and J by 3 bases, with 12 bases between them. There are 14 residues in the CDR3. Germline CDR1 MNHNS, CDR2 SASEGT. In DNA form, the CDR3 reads TGTGCCAGCAGAAACAGCTTCAGCTACAATGAGCAGTTCTTC. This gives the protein CASRNSFSYNEQFF.

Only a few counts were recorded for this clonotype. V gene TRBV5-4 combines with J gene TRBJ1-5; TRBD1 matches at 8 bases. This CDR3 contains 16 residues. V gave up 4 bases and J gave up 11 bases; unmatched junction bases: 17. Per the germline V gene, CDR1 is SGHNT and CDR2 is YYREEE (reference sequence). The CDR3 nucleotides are TGTGCCAGCAGCAAAAATCCGGGACAGGCTCCCGCAGCCCAGCATTTT. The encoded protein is CASSKNPGQAPAAQHF.

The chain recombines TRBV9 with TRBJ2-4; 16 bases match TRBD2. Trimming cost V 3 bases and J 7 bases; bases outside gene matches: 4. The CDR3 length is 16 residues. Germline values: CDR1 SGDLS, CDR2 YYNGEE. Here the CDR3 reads CASSGGLAGGQNIQYF. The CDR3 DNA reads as TGTGCCAGCAGCGGGGGACTAGCGGGGGGGCAGAACATTCAGTACTTC.

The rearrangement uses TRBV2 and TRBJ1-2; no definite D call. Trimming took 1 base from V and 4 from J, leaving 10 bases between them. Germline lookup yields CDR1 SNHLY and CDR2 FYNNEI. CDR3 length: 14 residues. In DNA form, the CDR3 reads TGTGCCAGCAGTGAAGAGGGTGTGGGCTATGGCTACACCTTC. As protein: CASSEEGVGYGYTF.

CDR3 DNA: TGTGCCTCGAAGGGAATTTCTAGCACAGATACGCAGTATTTT. Its translation: CASKGISSTDTQYF. The chain recombines TRBV19 with TRBJ2-3; D remains unclear. The CDR3 loop spans 14 amino acids. Germline CDR1 reads LNHDA; CDR2 reads SQIVND (reference sequence). Trimming stripped 11 bases from V and 0 bases from J, with 15 bases between.

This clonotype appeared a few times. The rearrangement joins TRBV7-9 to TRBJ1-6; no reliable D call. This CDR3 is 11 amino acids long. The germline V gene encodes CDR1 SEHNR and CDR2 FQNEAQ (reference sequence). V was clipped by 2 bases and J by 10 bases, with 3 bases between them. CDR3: CASSLQSPLHF. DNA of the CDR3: TGTGCCAGCAGCTTACAGTCACCCCTCCACTTT.